This record covers a single T cell receptor beta chain. Antigen unknown. The data originate from a study of cytomegalovirus exposure and HLA in healthy donors. Whole-study findings and limits: The authors listed 150 to 200 TCR beta chains as cytomegalovirus-associated. According to a later analysis, most TCR beta chains associated with CMV appeared HLA-restricted.

Per germline, CDR1 MNHEY and CDR2 SMNVEV (reference sequence). The CDR3 has 14 residues. V gave up 5 bases and J gave up 4 bases; unmatched junction bases: 7. 13 Jbeta primers and 60 Vbeta primers were used for the PCR. TCRdb's copy holds only in-frame clones and misses some; the assay was immunoSEQ multiplex PCR. The sample holds 110,000 to 150,000 clones, around four fifths seen once. The TCR originated in a boy aged 2-15 years in good health and CMV-seronegative. Sample: PBMCs. The chain employs TRBV27 and TRBJ1-2; 7 bases are shared with TRBD1. The CDR3: CASSGAGTAYGYTF. DNA for the CDR3: TGTGCCAGCAGTGGAGCCGGGACAGCCTATGGCTACACCTTC.